This entry lists 4 T cell receptor beta chains sequenced from one sample in a study of identical twins. TCRdb reanalysed the 5' RACE reads using MiXCR and keeps one entry per CDR3 protein. The top ten hold about an eighth of the sample, which has 600,000 to 850,000 distinct CDR3 sequences, about 18% seen once. These data also formed part of another study, on T cells expressing NK-cell markers.

Sequenced sample: PBMCs. The receptors shown here come from a woman between 18 and 29 years old in good health.

In this sample, this clonotype turned up a few times. The V call is TRBV20-1, the J call TRBJ2-1; unclear D gene. The V end was cut by 3 bases, the J end by 0 bases, with 6 bases between. This CDR3 comprises 13 residues. Germline values: CDR1 DFQATT, CDR2 SNEGSKA (reference sequence). CDR3 amino acids: CSARPPSYNEQFF. The CDR3 bases are TGCAGTGCTAGGCCCCCCTCCTACAATGAGCAGTTCTTC.

This sequence joins TRBV27 and TRBJ2-5; D is tentatively TRBD1 or TRBD2 (5 bases each). This CDR3 has 16 amino acids. CDR1 is MNHEY and CDR2 is SMNVEV in the germline V gene (reference sequence). V lost 0 bases and J lost 0, with 11 bases in between. CDR3 bases: TGTGCCAGCAGTTTATCCGGGGCCCTGTACCAAGAGACCCAGTACTTC. Translating gives CASSLSGALYQETQYF.

The genes are TRBV7-9 and TRBJ2-7; TRBD1 might be the D (7 bases). The V and J ends lost 3 bases and 4 bases respectively, with 19 bases between them. The CDR3 contains 16 residues. Germline V gives CDR1 SEHNR, CDR2 FQNEAQ (reference sequence). The CDR3 sequence: CASSFEPRGQPYEQYF. DNA for the CDR3: TGTGCCAGCAGCTTTGAACCGCGGGGACAGCCATACGAGCAGTACTTC.

This clonotype was found many times. This chain connects TRBV20-1 to TRBJ1-2; D call uncertain. The ends were cut back, 6 bases at V and 6 bases at J, with 17 bases in the middle. The CDR3 contains 13 residues. Germline V gene lookup returns CDR1 DFQATT and CDR2 SNEGSKA (reference sequence). The CDR3 is CSAYPIGIDGYTF. CDR3 DNA: TGCAGTGCCTATCCGATCGGCATTGATGGCTACACCTTC.